Included here is one T cell receptor (beta chain) sequence, with context. CDR1 and CDR2 from the germline V gene are KGHSH and LQKENI. Trimming shortened V by 3 bases and J by 4 bases, and 19 bases separated the two germline ends. This CDR3 comprises 18 residues. The data were obtained in a study of blood T cell repertoires in COVID-19. Looking at the study overall: Acute and convalescent COVID-19 specimens originated in the United States, Italy and Spain. PBMCs, B-cell-depleted T cells, or T cells were the source of the cDNA or gDNA that made up the material.

In the original analysis: Nucleated cell number was recorded as an estimate derived from reference gene primer amplification. TCRdb's table, derived via immunoSEQ multiplex PCR, lists solely in-frame clones and lacks some. V and J calls and clone size are as listed in that table; D and trimming were resolved from the DNA. The sample carries under 300,000 clones, around 84% recorded once. V is TRBV18 and J is TRBJ2-6; D might be TRBD1 (6 bases). The source is a woman in her late teens or twenties with acute or convalescent COVID-19. Sequenced: peripheral blood. CDR3 sequence (DNA): TGTGCCAGCTCACCGCTGACAGGAACGTCTGGAGGGGCCAACGTCCTGACTTTC. It is translated as CASSPLTGTSGGANVLTF.